The subject of this entry is one TCR beta chain. The CDR3 spans 15 residues. With V trimmed by 0 bases and J by 4 bases, 3 bases remained unmatched. In germline, CDR1 is SGHNT, CDR2 YYREEE (reference sequence). This sample was included in a study of blood T cell repertoires in COVID-19. Original data processing: Counts of nucleated cells, estimated from reference gene primer amplification, were obtained. Repertoires were generated with immunoSEQ multiplex PCR, while TCRdb's copy carries only in-frame clones and drops some. From that table come the V and J calls and clone size; the DNA was used to work out D and trimming. The sample contains 72,000 or so clones, more than 75% of which appear only once.

Sequencing was performed on peripheral blood. The rearrangement links TRBV5-4 to TRBJ1-2; 10 bases match TRBD1. The TCR comes from a woman in her fifties or sixties with acute or convalescent COVID-19. The CDR3 DNA sequence: TGTGCCAGCAGCTTGGTGGGGACAGGGGTCTATGGCTACACCTTC. This gives the protein CASSLVGTGVYGYTF.